What follows are 12 T cell receptor beta chains derived from one specimen sequenced in a study of early T cells in non-severe SARS-CoV-2 infection. TCRdb reprocessed the 5' RACE reads via MiXCR and lists one record per CDR3 protein. The sample has tens of thousands of distinct CDR3 sequences, roughly 13% seen once. Sample: whole blood, taken at baseline. The receptors were sampled from an adult who was a healthcare worker with PCR-confirmed SARS-CoV-2 infection or an uninfected control (not recorded which).

J is TRBJ2-7 and V is TRBV6-1; D not resolved. V was clipped by 8 bases and J by 2 bases, with 4 bases between them. There are 10 residues in the CDR3. Germline CDR1 is MNHNS and CDR2 is SASEGT. CDR3 nucleotide sequence: TGTGCCAGCCAGACCTACGAGCAGTACTTC. Protein product: CASQTYEQYF.

The chain links TRBV20-1 to TRBJ2-4; D unclear. V was shortened by 2 bases and J by 7 bases, with 12 bases between the two germline ends. Germline V gives CDR1 DFQATT, CDR2 SNEGSKA (reference sequence). The CDR3 extends over 13 amino acids. The CDR3 protein is CSARTSARNIQYF. CDR3 DNA: TGCAGTGCTAGAACGTCCGCTAGGAACATTCAGTACTTC.

This chain links TRBV27 with TRBJ1-1, with D maybe TRBD1 (6 bases). The CDR3 covers 13 residues. Looked up from germline, CDR1 is MNHEY and CDR2 is SMNVEV (reference sequence). Trimming cost V 3 bases and J 4 bases, with 9 bases left between them. CDR3 bases: TGTGCCAGCAGTTTGAGAGGGGGCACTGAAGCTTTCTTT. Encoded protein: CASSLRGGTEAFF.

Comment on this clonotype: This may come from a read error, since a much larger clone is one base off. The chain recombines TRBV6-5 with TRBJ2-7; no definite D call. CDR3 length equals 14 residues. The germline V gene has CDR1 MNHEY and CDR2 SVGAGI. Trimming stripped 2 bases from V and 5 bases from J, with 13 bases between. The CDR3 region is CASSYDVTFDEQYF. For the CDR3, the DNA is TGTGCCAGCAGTTACGACGTTACGTTCGACGAGCAGTACTTC.

This rearrangement joins TRBV21-1 to TRBJ2-7; the table's TRBD2 call for D was not verified on the DNA. TRBV21-1 is marked as a pseudogene. The CDR3 is made up of 21 amino acids. In DNA form, the CDR3 reads TGTGCCAGCAGCAAAATTCCGGTAGAGAGGGTTCAGTTATACGGTTCCTACGAGCAGTACTTC. Protein: CASSKIPVERVQLYGSYEQYF.

V gene TRBV27 combines with J gene TRBJ1-5, with D possibly matching TRBD1 (5 bases). CDR3 length: 15 residues. V dropped 2 bases and J dropped 1 base, with 9 bases sitting between them. Germline CDR1 MNHEY, CDR2 SMNVEV (reference sequence). CDR3 loop: CASSLAGSSNQPQHF. The DNA for the CDR3 is TGTGCCAGCAGTTTAGCAGGGTCGAGCAATCAGCCCCAGCATTTT.

The chain employs TRBV11-2 and TRBJ1-2; 9 nucleotides match TRBD1. The ends lost 5 bases at V and 0 bases at J; junction bases unmatched: 10. In germline, CDR1 is SGHAT, CDR2 FQNNGV. The CDR3 has 17 residues. The CDR3 protein is CASSLAPGQGSNYGYTF. CDR3 DNA: TGTGCCAGCAGCCTCGCACCGGGACAGGGTTCTAACTATGGCTACACCTTC.

This clonotype showed up just a few times. This chain uses TRBV19 with TRBJ2-3; D is uncertain. The germline V gene has CDR1 LNHDA and CDR2 SQIVND (reference sequence). Trimming cost V 5 bases and J 2 bases, with 14 bases left between them. CDR3 length: 15 amino acids. CDR3 sequence: CASSLLGSFTDTQYF. CDR3 sequence (DNA): TGTGCCAGTAGTCTCCTCGGATCTTTCACAGATACGCAGTATTTT.

In DNA, the CDR3 is TGTGCCAGCAGCCAACCGGATCCCACAGATACGCAGTATTTT. It encodes CASSQPDPTDTQYF. The rearrangement joins TRBV3-1 to TRBJ2-3; no clear D. CDR1 is LGHDT and CDR2 is YNNKEL in the germline V gene (reference sequence). This CDR3 spans 14 amino acids. V gave up 2 bases and J gave up 2 bases, with 8 bases separating them.

This clonotype has at least ten counts. The chain couples TRBV7-2 to TRBJ2-5; D gene ambiguous. The CDR3 has 13 amino acids. V lost 0 bases and J 5 bases, leaving 7 bases between the germline ends. In germline, CDR1 is SGHTA, CDR2 FQGNSA. The CDR3 DNA follows: TGTGCCAGCAGCTTAGCCTTCGGGGAGACCCAGTACTTC. Amino acids: CASSLAFGETQYF.

The rearrangement links TRBV19 to TRBJ2-1, with 8 positions matching TRBD2. V shed 6 bases and J 0 bases; nucleotides not matched to a gene: 7. The CDR3 loop spans 16 amino acids. Germline lookup yields CDR1 LNHDA and CDR2 SQIVND (reference sequence). CDR3 DNA sequence: TGTGCCAGTAGGGACCAAACTAGCGGCTCCTACAATGAGCAGTTCTTC. Translated, it gives CASRDQTSGSYNEQFF.

This clonotype was observed a few times. V usage is TRBV11-1 and J usage is TRBJ2-7; TRBD2 aligns across 12 bases. CDR3 length: 15 residues. Germline CDR1 SGHAT, CDR2 FQDESV (reference sequence). V dropped 3 bases and J dropped 4; count of bases not matched to a gene: 4. CDR3 amino acids: CASSLTSGRLYEQYF. The CDR3 coding sequence is TGTGCCAGCAGCTTGACTAGCGGGAGATTATACGAGCAGTACTTC. The full variable domain, rest sourced from reference TRBV11-1 and TRBJ2-7, is EAEVAQSPRYKITEKSQAVAFWCDPISGHATLYWYRQILGQGPELLVQFQDESVVDDSQLPKDRFSAERLKGVDSTLKIQPAELGDSAMYLCASSLTSGRLYEQYFGPGTRLTVT.